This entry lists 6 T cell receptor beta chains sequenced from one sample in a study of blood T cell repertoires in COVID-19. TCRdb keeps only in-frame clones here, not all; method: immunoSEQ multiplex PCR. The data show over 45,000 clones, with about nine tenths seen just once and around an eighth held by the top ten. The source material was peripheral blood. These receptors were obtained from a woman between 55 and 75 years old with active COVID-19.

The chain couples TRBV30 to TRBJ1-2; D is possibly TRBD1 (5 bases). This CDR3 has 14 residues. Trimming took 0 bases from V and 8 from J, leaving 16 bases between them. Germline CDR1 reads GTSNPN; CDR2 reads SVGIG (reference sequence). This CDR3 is CAWSVPGPGLGYTF. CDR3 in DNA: TGTGCCTGGAGTGTACCGGGCCCAGGGCTCGGCTACACCTTC.

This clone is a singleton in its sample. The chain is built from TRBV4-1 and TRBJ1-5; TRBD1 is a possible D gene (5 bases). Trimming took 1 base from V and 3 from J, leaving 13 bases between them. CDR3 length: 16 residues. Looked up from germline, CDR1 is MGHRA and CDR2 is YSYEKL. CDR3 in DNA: TGCGCCAGCAGCCAAGTGGCAGGACAAACCAATCAGCCCCAGCATTTT. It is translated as CASSQVAGQTNQPQHF.

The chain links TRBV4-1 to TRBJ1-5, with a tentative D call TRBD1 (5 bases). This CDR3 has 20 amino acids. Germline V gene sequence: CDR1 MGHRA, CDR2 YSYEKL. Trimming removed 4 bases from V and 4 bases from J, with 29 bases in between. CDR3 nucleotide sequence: TGCGCCAGCAGCCCATATCGGGGGGGTGTTCTTAAAGCGGGTAATCAGCCCCAGCATTTT. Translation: CASSPYRGGVLKAGNQPQHF.

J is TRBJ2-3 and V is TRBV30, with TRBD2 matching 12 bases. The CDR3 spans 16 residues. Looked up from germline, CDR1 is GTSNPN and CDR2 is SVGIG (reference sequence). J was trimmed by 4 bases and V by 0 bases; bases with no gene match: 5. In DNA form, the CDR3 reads TGTGCCTGGAGTGTGCCTAGCGGGGGGGCCCCAGATACGCAGTATTTT. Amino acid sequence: CAWSVPSGGAPDTQYF.

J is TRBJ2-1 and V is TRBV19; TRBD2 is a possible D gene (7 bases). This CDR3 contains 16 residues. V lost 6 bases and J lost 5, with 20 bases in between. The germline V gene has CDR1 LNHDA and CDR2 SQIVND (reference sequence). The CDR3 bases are TGTGCCAGTAGGTTACAGGGAGGGTGGGGAGACAATGAGCAGTTCTTC. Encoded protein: CASRLQGGWGDNEQFF.

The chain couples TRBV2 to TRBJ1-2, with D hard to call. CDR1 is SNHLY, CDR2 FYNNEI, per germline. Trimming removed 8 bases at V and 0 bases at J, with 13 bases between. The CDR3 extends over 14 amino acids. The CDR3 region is CASSGQEPNYGYTF. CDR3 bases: TGTGCCAGCTCCGGCCAGGAACCTAACTATGGCTACACCTTC.